The source of this TCR beta chain is a study of blood T cell repertoires in COVID-19 (TCRdb year 2020). General notes on the study: Samples covering the acute and convalescent phases of COVID-19 were provided by collaborators in the United States, Italy and Spain. Where HLA class I and class II types were available, the types were taken from metadata supplied by the sample provider, not from assay-based typing. The repertoires were released in a freely available public database intended as a resource for research on the immune response to SARS-CoV-2. A de-identified subject ID, COVID-19 status, age in years and sex were almost always included in the sample metadata. Deeply sampled blood TCRbeta repertoires from subjects exposed to, actively infected with, or recovered from COVID-19 were included in the dataset. Samples came from the ongoing ImmuneRACE study (first 160 participants) plus 1,254 subjects from 6 global collaborators. The material from the prospective study consisted of cDNA or gDNA derived from T cells, B-cell-depleted T cells, or PBMCs. The study at large found these results: How much clinical and demographic metadata was included differed by source and by participant, and the metadata was provided uncurated.

Between the V and J ends, shortened by 6 bases and 2 bases respectively, the junction contains 19 bases. Taken from cysteine to phenylalanine, the CDR3 has 16 residues. The retained sequence is limited to the CDR3, 48 bases, with the frame set at the first base. The germline V gene gives CDR1 as MGHDK and CDR2 as SYGVNS. The immunoSEQ Assay, a bias-controlled multiplex PCR, was used to amplify TCRbeta CDR3 regions from genomic DNA. The authors' pipeline ran thus. Nucleated cell counts per sample were estimated from amplification of reference gene primers within the assay. To quantify the absolute abundance of each unique TCRbeta CDR3 rearrangement, sequence reads were collapsed and filtered. For each sample, productive Simpson clonality was calculated as the square root of Simpson's diversity index over productive rearrangements. The table was pulled from immuneACCESS by TCRdb, which kept in-frame rearrangements only. Such tables lose some clones; where checked, under half of the loss comes from unresolved V genes, and the rest has no known cause. That table is the source of V, J and clone size, and D and trimming were worked out from the DNA. A total of roughly 300,000 clones appear in this sample, approximately 85% of them only once. Together, the top ten hold approximately 7.6% of the sample.

In regard to this clone: No cognate antigen has been identified for it. Within one base of it there is no much larger clone, and no base qualities were kept.

The collaborating institutions used their own protocols to collect whole blood in K2EDTA tubes. For TCRbeta analysis, collaborators shipped samples as frozen whole blood, isolated PBMCs, or DNA extracted from either of those sample types. This receptor chain uses TRBV25-1 and TRBJ1-1; perhaps TRBD1 is the D gene, with 5 bases matching. Sequencing input: peripheral blood. The sequence derives from a human donor in a cohort sampled during active COVID-19. The CDR3 region has the sequence CASSPPQGQRNTEAFF. The DNA is as follows: TGTGCCAGCAGCCCCCCTCAGGGCCAGAGAAACACTGAAGCTTTCTTT.